This T cell receptor beta chain was recovered during a study of blood T cell repertoires in COVID-19. Trimming took 4 bases from V and 4 from J; bases not matched to a gene: 5. The CDR3 loop spans 15 amino acids. The germline V gene has CDR1 SGHTA and CDR2 FQGNSA. Generated by immunoSEQ multiplex PCR, the TCRdb table keeps only in-frame clones and is missing some. The sample holds approximately 160,000 clones, 75% to 90% seen once. The sample comprised peripheral blood. The receptor's source is a woman aged 55-69 years with acute or convalescent COVID-19. This rearrangement joins TRBV7-2 to TRBJ2-1; 9 positions match TRBD1. In nucleotides, the CDR3 is TGTGCCAGCAGCTCGGACAGGGGAACATACAATGAGCAGTTCTTC. Translation gives CASSSDRGTYNEQFF.